This entry lists 11 T cell receptor beta chains sequenced from one sample in a study of cytomegalovirus exposure and HLA in healthy donors. PCR amplification relied on 60 Vbeta primers (plus 13 Jbeta primers). Profiled with immunoSEQ multiplex PCR; TCRdb holds only in-frame clones, not every one. The sample has about 140,000 clones, 76% seen once. Sequencing was performed on PBMCs. Every receptor here comes from a man aged 18-30 years in good health and CMV-seronegative.

The rearrangement links TRBV7-9 to TRBJ2-5; 8 nucleotides line up with TRBD1. Germline V gene data show CDR1 as SEHNR and CDR2 as FQNEAQ (reference sequence). The CDR3 has 16 residues. V dropped 5 bases and J dropped 5; count of bases not matched to a gene: 13. CDR3 bases: TGTGCCAGCAGCCTAGTCCAGGGCAGGGGGCGTGAGACCCAGTACTTC. This sequence encodes CASSLVQGRGRETQYF.

The V call is TRBV10-3, the J call TRBJ2-7, with D perhaps TRBD2 (5 bases). Trimming shortened V by 3 bases and J by 6 bases, and 15 bases separated the two germline ends. The CDR3 is 14 residues long. Germline V gene data show CDR1 as ENHRY and CDR2 as SYGVKD. Here the CDR3 reads CAISEGRGGVEQYF. The DNA for the CDR3 is TGTGCCATCAGTGAAGGACGGGGTGGGGTCGAGCAGTACTTC.

This chain connects TRBV7-3 to TRBJ1-1, with D perhaps TRBD1 (5 bases). Germline CDR1 SGHTA, CDR2 FQGTGA. The CDR3 consists of 14 residues. The V end lost 0 bases, the J end lost 0 bases, and 5 bases lay between the germline ends. The CDR3 DNA sequence: TGTGCCAGCAGCTTAACCAGGGTGAACACTGAAGCTTTCTTT. It encodes CASSLTRVNTEAFF.

The chain links TRBV6-5 to TRBJ1-1; 7 bases are a match to TRBD1. CDR1 is MNHEY, CDR2 SVGAGI, per germline. The trim removed 2 bases at V and 7 bases at J, leaving 13 bases unmatched. The CDR3 totals 16 residues. This CDR3 reads CASSYQTGVAGYEAFF. As DNA, the CDR3 is TGTGCCAGCAGTTACCAAACAGGGGTCGCAGGGTATGAAGCTTTCTTT.

The rearrangement links TRBV19 to TRBJ2-1; 8 bases match TRBD2. Germline CDR1 and CDR2: LNHDA and SQIVND (reference sequence). The CDR3 runs to 14 residues. V lost 4 bases to trimming and J lost 2 bases; unmatched junction nucleotides: 1. DNA for the CDR3: TGTGCCAGTAGTAGCGGGGGGCCCTACAATGAGCAGTTCTTC. This gives the protein CASSSGGPYNEQFF. Full variable domain (remainder filled in from reference TRBV19 and TRBJ2-1): DGGITQSPKYLFRKEGQNVTLSCEQNLNHDAMYWYRQDPGQGLRLIYYSQIVNDFQKGDIAEGYSVSREKKESFPLTVTSAQKNPTAFYLCASSSGGPYNEQFFGPGTRLTVL.

This sequence joins TRBV7-3 and TRBJ1-2; 8 nucleotides agree with TRBD1. The CDR3 contains 14 residues. Germline loops: CDR1 SGHTA, CDR2 FQGTGA. The trim removed 5 bases at V and 8 bases at J, leaving 10 bases unmatched. DNA for the CDR3: TGTGCCAGCAGCCCCTCGGACAGGGCGGGCGGCTACACCTTC. This encodes CASSPSDRAGGYTF.

The chain uses TRBV4-1 and TRBJ1-2; perhaps TRBD1 as D (6 bases). V shed 5 bases and J shed 2 bases, with 12 bases lying between them. Germline V CDR1 and CDR2: MGHRA, YSYEKL. The CDR3 spans 14 residues. The CDR3 region has the DNA TGCGCCAGCAGCGCTACTACAGGGAACTATGGCTACACCTTC. It specifies CASSATTGNYGYTF.

This chain connects TRBV6-1 to TRBJ2-5; 7 nucleotides align to TRBD1. The CDR3 contains 15 residues. J lost 4 bases, V lost 6 bases, and 11 bases had no gene match. Germline CDR1 and CDR2: MNHNS and SASEGT. The CDR3 sequence is CASRLSGGRGETQYF. DNA for the CDR3: TGTGCCAGCAGGTTGTCAGGGGGAAGGGGAGAGACCCAGTACTTC.

The rearrangement uses TRBV7-7 and TRBJ2-3; 9 bases fit TRBD1. Germline loops: CDR1 SSHAT, CDR2 FNYEAQ (reference sequence). This CDR3 has 15 amino acids. V trimming: 3 bases; J trimming: 2 bases; junction bases outside the gene matches: 3. Here the CDR3 DNA reads TGTGCCAGCAGCTTGAGGACAGGGGACACAGATACGCAGTATTTT. Its translation is CASSLRTGDTDTQYF.

V and J are TRBV6-1 and TRBJ1-1; no clear D gene. Germline V gives CDR1 MNHNS, CDR2 SASEGT. Trimming removed 6 bases at V and 1 base at J, with 9 bases between. The CDR3 runs to 13 residues. For the CDR3, the DNA is TGTGCCAGCAGCGATCGAGGGAACACTGAAGCTTTCTTT. It encodes CASSDRGNTEAFF.

This clone was picked up a small number of times. The V and J genes are TRBV4-2 and TRBJ2-1; 9 bases agree with TRBD2. The V segment lost 0 bases and the J segment 7 bases; nucleotides outside the gene matches: 7. The CDR3 is 16 amino acids. The germline V gene encodes CDR1 LGHNA and CDR2 YNFKEQ. CDR3 DNA sequence: TGTGCCAGCAGCCAAGATGGTCTAGCGGGATATAATGAGCAGTTCTTC. This translates into CASSQDGLAGYNEQFF.